A selection of T cell receptor beta chains follows, all from one sample in a study of T cell changes during pregnancy in multiple sclerosis. Repertoires were generated with immunoSEQ multiplex PCR, while TCRdb's copy carries only in-frame clones and drops some. The table records about 73,000 clones, approximately 90% of them present only once. The source material was peripheral blood, sampled in the second trimester of pregnancy. The receptor set was obtained from a female donor in good health, enrolled as a control in a pregnancy study. CDR3s leave out the opening cysteine and the closing phenylalanine or tryptophan.

j_call v_call cdr3_aa
TRBJ2-7 TRBV29-1 SVVTGLYEQY
TRBJ2-2 TRBV4-3 ASSYQLAPQPGELF
TRBJ2-1 TRBV4-3 ASSQDPTGGPINEQF
TRBJ2-7 TRBV21-1 ASSTRGAGGSYEQY
TRBJ1-6 TRBV21-1 ASSRKSGRPPLH
TRBJ1-5 TRBV10-3 AISRDRDQPQH
TRBJ2-5 TRBV27 ASSPDWRGGGTQY
TRBJ2-3 TRBV7-9 ASSLRGRGDTQY
TRBJ1-1 TRBV4-3 ASSHLFGTPNPAF
TRBJ2-2 TRBV4-2 ASSQDYTGELF
TRBJ2-1 TRBV9 ASSALAEPNNEQF
TRBJ1-5 TRBV29-1 SVRGTGEANQPQH
TRBJ2-6 TRBV10-3 AISDGGGRTFSSGANVLT
TRBJ2-5 TRBV7-9 ASSPHRLAGGPQETQY
TRBJ1-2 TRBV4-2 ASSRGTAADYGYT
TRBJ1-4 TRBV19 ASRGVKNEKLF
TRBJ1-1 TRBV9 ASNEYTGVSTEAF
TRBJ2-3 TRBV11-3 ASSSGTATDTQY
TRBJ2-1 TRBV6-6 ASSYSRGGAGNEQF
TRBJ2-7 TRBV5-4 ASSLLTVGEQY
TRBJ1-2 TRBV7-2 ASSSRQGYYGYT
TRBJ2-7 TRBV6-5 ASSRGVYSYEQY
TRBJ2-7 TRBV7-2 ASSLAPGTYEQY
TRBJ2-7 TRBV2 ASSSGYEQY
TRBJ2-2 TRBV5-4 ASSSRDRTGELF
TRBJ1-1 TRBV5-4 ASSSQTGILEAF
TRBJ2-7 TRBV27 AIGSRGTYEQY
TRBJ1-1 TRBV7-2 ASSPSGGSLYTEAF
TRBJ1-2 TRBV25-1 ASSETGHGYT
TRBJ1-2 TRBV20-1 REGDSGGYT
TRBJ2-7 TRBV7-9 ASSLGGSGPEQY
TRBJ2-3 TRBV5-5 ASAGGLASPDTQY
TRBJ1-4 TRBV27 ASRPRGTNEKLF
TRBJ2-2 TRBV5-8 ASSTPRDVTGELF
TRBJ2-3 TRBV5-6 ASSLKGGASTDTQY
TRBJ1-2 TRBV4-3 ASSPDRESGYT
TRBJ1-2 TRBV2 AIQGEGYT
TRBJ2-3 TRBV27 ASAEASTDTQY
TRBJ2-3 TRBV5-6 ASSLDSNRGRTDTQY
TRBJ1-2 TRBV29-1 SVPSGGGNRRNYGYT
TRBJ2-1 TRBV11-2 ASTNLASGGSSYNEQF
TRBJ2-3 TRBV10-3 AISNPPQGFTDTQY
TRBJ1-5 TRBV7-2 ASSPAGQPQH
TRBJ2-4 TRBV7-9 ASSYRDRVKDIQY
TRBJ1-2 TRBV9 ASSAPTEQITNYGYT
TRBJ1-5 TRBV30 AWSGGTEVVNQPQH
TRBJ1-1 TRBV2 ASSEDRGIEAF
TRBJ1-4 TRBV15 ATSKPTGGYNEKLF
TRBJ2-1 TRBV4-1 ASSPSPQANEQF
TRBJ2-2 TRBV7-2 ASSSPDRDGNTGELF
TRBJ1-2 TRBV28 ASSDPATVNYGYT
TRBJ2-7 TRBV7-9 ASSAYLGGPSQGEQY
TRBJ1-1 TRBV6-1 ASSEAWQGNTEAF